This TCR beta chain was captured in a study of blood T cell repertoires in COVID-19. Looking at the study overall: Acute and convalescent COVID-19 samples came from the United States, Italy and Spain.

CDR1 is LNHDA and CDR2 is SQIVND in the germline V gene (reference sequence). After removal of 7 bases from V and 8 bases from J, the junction contained 15 bases not matched to a gene. The CDR3 extends over 15 amino acids. Original processing methods: Estimated nucleated cell counts came from reference gene primer amplification. Produced via immunoSEQ multiplex PCR; TCRdb's table is partial and in-frame only. Clone size and V and J calls were adopted from that table, with D and trimming inferred from the DNA. The sample has approximately 250,000 clones, approximately 86% seen once. The sample was peripheral blood. The V gene is TRBV19, the J gene TRBJ1-2; TRBD1 agrees at 8 bases. The sequence derives from a man aged 35-49 years with active or convalescent COVID-19. The CDR3 coding sequence is TGTGCCAGTACCGCCGCCCGGACAGGGCTCTCCGGCTACACCTTC. Translating gives CASTAARTGLSGYTF.